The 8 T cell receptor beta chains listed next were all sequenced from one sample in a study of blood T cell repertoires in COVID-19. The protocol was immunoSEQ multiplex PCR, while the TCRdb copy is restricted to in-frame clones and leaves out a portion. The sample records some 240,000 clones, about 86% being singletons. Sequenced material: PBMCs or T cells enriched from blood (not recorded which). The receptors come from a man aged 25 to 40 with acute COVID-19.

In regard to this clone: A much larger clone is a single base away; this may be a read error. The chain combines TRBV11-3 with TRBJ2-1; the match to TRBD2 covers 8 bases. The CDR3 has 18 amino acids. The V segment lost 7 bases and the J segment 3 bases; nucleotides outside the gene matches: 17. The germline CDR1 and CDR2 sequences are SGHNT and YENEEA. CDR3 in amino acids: CASNPREIAGLRYNEQFF. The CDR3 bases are TGTGCCAGCAACCCCCGGGAGATAGCGGGGCTTCGCTACAATGAGCAGTTCTTC. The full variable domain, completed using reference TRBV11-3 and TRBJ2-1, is EAGVVQSPRYKIIEKKQPVAFWCNPISGHNTLYWYLQNLGQGPELLIRYENEEAVDDSQLPKDRFSAERLKGVDSTLKIQPAELGDSAVYLCASNPREIAGLRYNEQFFGPGTRLTVL.

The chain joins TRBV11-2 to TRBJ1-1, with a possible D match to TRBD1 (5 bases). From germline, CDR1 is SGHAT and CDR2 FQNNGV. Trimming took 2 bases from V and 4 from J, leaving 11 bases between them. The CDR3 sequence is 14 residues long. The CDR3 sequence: CASSLTRQLTEAFF. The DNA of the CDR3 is TGTGCCAGCAGCTTAACCCGACAGCTCACTGAAGCTTTCTTT. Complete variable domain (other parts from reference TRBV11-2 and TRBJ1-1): EAGVAQSPRYKIIEKRQSVAFWCNPISGHATLYWYQQILGQGPKLLIQFQNNGVVDDSQLPKDRFSAERLKGVDSTLKIQPAKLEDSAVYLCASSLTRQLTEAFFGQGTRLTVV.

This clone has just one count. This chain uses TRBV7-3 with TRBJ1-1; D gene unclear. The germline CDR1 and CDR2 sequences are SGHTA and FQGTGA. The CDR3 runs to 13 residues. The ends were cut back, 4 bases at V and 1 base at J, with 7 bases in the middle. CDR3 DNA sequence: TGTGCCAGCAGCTCGACACCGAACACTGAAGCTTTCTTT. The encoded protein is CASSSTPNTEAFF.

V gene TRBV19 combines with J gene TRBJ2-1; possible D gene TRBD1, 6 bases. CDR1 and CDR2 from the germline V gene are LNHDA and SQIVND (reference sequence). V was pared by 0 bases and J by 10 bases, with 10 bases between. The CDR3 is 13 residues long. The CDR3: CASSIDEGTEQFF. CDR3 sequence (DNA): TGTGCCAGTAGTATAGATGAGGGGACAGAGCAGTTCTTC.

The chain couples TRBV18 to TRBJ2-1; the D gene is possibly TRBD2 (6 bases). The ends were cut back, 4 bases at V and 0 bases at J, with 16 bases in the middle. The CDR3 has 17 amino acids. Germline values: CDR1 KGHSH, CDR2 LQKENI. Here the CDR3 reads CASSRNGRASSYNEQFF. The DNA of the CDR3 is TGTGCCAGCTCACGCAACGGGAGAGCCAGCTCCTACAATGAGCAGTTCTTC.

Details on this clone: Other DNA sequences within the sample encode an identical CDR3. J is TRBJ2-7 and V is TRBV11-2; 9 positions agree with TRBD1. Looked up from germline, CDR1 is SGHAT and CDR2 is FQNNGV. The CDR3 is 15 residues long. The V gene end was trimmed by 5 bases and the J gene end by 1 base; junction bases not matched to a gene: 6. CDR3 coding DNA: TGTGCCAGCAGCCTGGGACAGGGTAAATCCTACGAGCAGTACGTC. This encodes CASSLGQGKSYEQYV.

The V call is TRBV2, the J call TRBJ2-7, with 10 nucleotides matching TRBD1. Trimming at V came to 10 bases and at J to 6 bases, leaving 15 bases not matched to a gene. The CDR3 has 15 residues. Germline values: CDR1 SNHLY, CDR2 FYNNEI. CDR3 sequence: CATLSRDRGSSEQYV. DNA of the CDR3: TGTGCCACCTTATCCCGGGACAGGGGATCGTCCGAGCAGTACGTC.

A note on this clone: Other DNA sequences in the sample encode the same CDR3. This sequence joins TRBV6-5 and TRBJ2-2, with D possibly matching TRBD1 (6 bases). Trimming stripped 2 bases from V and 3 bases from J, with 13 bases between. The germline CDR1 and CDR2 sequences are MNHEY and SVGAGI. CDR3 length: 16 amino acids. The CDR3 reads CASSYLTGIYTGELFF. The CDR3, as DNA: TGTGCCAGCAGTTACCTGACAGGCATTTACACCGGGGAGCTGTTTTTT.